One and the same sample provided the 10 T cell receptor beta chains below, sequenced in a study of blood T cell repertoires in COVID-19 (dated by TCRdb to 2020 to 2021). Libraries were made using the immunoSEQ multiplex PCR assay. Drawn from immuneACCESS, this table holds only the in-frame rearrangements with V and J called that TCRdb kept. Clones are partly lost; checked studies trace under half to an unresolved V gene and leave the rest unexplained. Here the sample has about 210,000 clones; 65% to 90% occur a single time. Together, the top ten hold more than 2% of the sample. Sample: peripheral blood. The receptors were sampled from a woman in her sixties or seventies with COVID-19, enrolled during active disease.

This chain links TRBV7-9 with TRBJ1-2; no clear D gene. Trimming left V 5 bases short and J 3 bases short, with 13 bases between. This CDR3 comprises 14 residues. Germline CDR1 and CDR2: SEHNR and FQNEAQ (reference sequence). The CDR3 DNA reads TGTGCCAGCAGCCCCAACGGGGTCGACTATGGCTACACCTTC. Encoded protein: CASSPNGVDYGYTF.

The gene calls are TRBV4-2 and TRBJ2-4; 11 nucleotides align to TRBD2. V shed 4 bases and J 6 bases; nucleotides not matched to a gene: 8. In germline, CDR1 is LGHNA, CDR2 YNFKEQ. The CDR3 runs to 16 residues. CDR3 residues: CASSPKLAGEGNIQYF. In nucleotides, the CDR3 is TGTGCCAGCAGCCCCAAACTAGCGGGAGAAGGAAACATTCAGTACTTC.

The genes are TRBV2 and TRBJ1-6, with D maybe TRBD1 (6 bases). From germline, CDR1 is SNHLY and CDR2 FYNNEI. The CDR3 totals 14 residues. The V end was cut by 5 bases, the J end by 5 bases, with 10 bases between. The CDR3 loop reads CASSPGAHNSPLHF. The DNA for the CDR3 is TGTGCCAGCAGTCCAGGGGCGCATAATTCACCCCTCCACTTT.

The genes are TRBV7-2 and TRBJ1-1; D is unclear. The CDR3 runs 15 residues. The V gene lost 5 bases and the J gene lost 5 bases, with 18 bases spanning the gap. The germline CDR1 and CDR2 sequences are SGHTA and FQGNSA. The CDR3 coding sequence is TGTGCCAGCAGCCCCCGTCTAGGAAGGTGGACTGAAGCTTTCTTT. Translation: CASSPRLGRWTEAFF.

The chain links TRBV6-5 to TRBJ2-7, with 8 bases lining up with TRBD2. Germline V gives CDR1 MNHEY, CDR2 SVGAGI. V shed 6 bases and J 3 bases; nucleotides not matched to a gene: 7. The CDR3 length is 14 residues. In DNA, the CDR3 is TGTGCCAGCAGCCGAGCGGGAGTCGGCTACGAGCAGTACTTC. It codes for CASSRAGVGYEQYF.

V gene TRBV24-1 combines with J gene TRBJ2-3; D perhaps matches TRBD1 (6 bases). Trimming removed 10 bases at V and 6 bases at J, with 13 bases between. CDR1 is KGHDR and CDR2 is SFDVKD in the germline V gene. The CDR3 contains 12 residues. The DNA for the CDR3 is TGTGCCACGGGGATCCAGGGGGATACGCAGTATTTT. Its protein is CATGIQGDTQYF.

This clone came up once. V and J are TRBV2 and TRBJ2-5, with 7 bases identical to TRBD2. The CDR3 totals 15 residues. V was pared by 3 bases and J by 5 bases, with 9 bases of the junction left unmatched. Germline lookup yields CDR1 SNHLY and CDR2 FYNNEI. The CDR3 here is CASSEGPGRLETQYF. In DNA, the CDR3 is TGTGCCAGCAGTGAGGGCCCCGGGAGGCTTGAGACCCAGTACTTC. The complete variable domain, with remaining parts taken from reference TRBV2 and TRBJ2-5, reads EPEVTQTPSHQVTQMGQEVILRCVPISNHLYFYWYRQILGQKVEFLVSFYNNEISEKSEIFDDQFSVERPDGSNFTLKIRSTKLEDSAMYFCASSEGPGRLETQYFGPGTRLLVL.

This clone was recorded only once. This chain uses TRBV11-3 with TRBJ2-7; TRBD2 is a possible D gene (5 bases). Between the trimmed V and J ends, which lost 6 bases and 0 bases, there was a span of 12 bases. From germline, CDR1 is SGHNT and CDR2 YENEEA. CDR3 size: 14 residues. CDR3 bases: TGTGCCAGCAGTGCTAGCCCTTCCTCCTACGAGCAGTACTTC. Its translation: CASSASPSSYEQYF.

The chain has TRBV3-1 (or the pseudogene TRBV3-2) and TRBJ1-3, with 8 bases lining up with TRBD1. The V gene's germline CDR1 is LGHDT and CDR2 YNNKEL (reference sequence). This CDR3 spans 17 amino acids. V shed 0 bases and J 5 bases; nucleotides not matched to a gene: 9. The CDR3 DNA reads as TGTGCCAGCAGCCAAGAGCCCGGGACAGGTTCGAGAAACACCATATATTTT. Translation gives CASSQEPGTGSRNTIYF.

The CDR3 protein is CATSPQGDTGELFF. The DNA of the CDR3 is TGTGCCACCAGTCCCCAGGGGGACACCGGGGAGCTGTTTTTT. The chain couples TRBV24-1 to TRBJ2-2; 7 nucleotides agree with TRBD1. Looked up from germline, CDR1 is KGHDR and CDR2 is SFDVKD. The CDR3 is 14 residues long. J was trimmed by 3 bases and V by 6 bases; bases with no gene match: 3.